This TCR beta chain comes out of a study of beta chain features in type 1 diabetes (dated by TCRdb to the late 2010s). Describing the broader study: Patients and healthy donors did not differ in mean age, gender distribution, total cell number or subset yield. A total of 107,917,701 sorted cells were examined across all samples, and the number of cells per subset was strongly correlated with RNA yield. The study compared TCRB repertoires of sorted circulating CD4+ T cell subsets between recently diagnosed type 1 diabetes patients and matched healthy donors. Whereas all 30 or so donors provided naive and central memory subsets, regulatory and stem cell-like memory subsets were isolated from just 8 patients and about 8 healthy donors.

The full study reports these points: PCR might favor shorter templates, but patient and control samples were amplified and corrected together, so any skew would affect both groups equally. Naive, central memory and regulatory TCRB repertoires appeared to be more alike among patients than among healthy donors. Because the HLA sub-analyses included only small numbers of individuals, any influence of HLA type on TCRB rearrangement was left unresolved. At VDJ recombination sites, type 1 diabetes patients had fewer insertions and more deleted nucleotides, which implies abnormalities in thymic rearrangement. Because cDNA rather than genomic DNA was sequenced, highly expressing activated cells could have been over-represented, although no difference in activation and CD3 levels was found between groups. In all four CD4+ subsets, TCRB CDR3 length was moderately but significantly shorter in type 1 diabetes patients.

V is reduced by 6 bases and J by 5 bases, leaving a spacing of 16 bases between them. From the cysteine through the phenylalanine, the CDR3 covers 13 amino acids. The CDR3 DNA has 39 bases and is translated from base 1. The germline V gene (reference sequence) provides CDR1 GTSNPN and CDR2 SVGIG. This clone was counted only a few times. Its specific antigen is unknown. Base quality data are lacking; no much larger clone is found one base away. The entire amount of isolated RNA was reverse transcribed using the High Capacity cDNA Reverse Transcription Kit, so the sequenced TCRB transcripts were expressed ones. Naive, central memory and regulatory T cell samples underwent deep immunoSEQ sequencing, averaging roughly 3.5 million total reads per sample. After sorted cells were lysed in RLT buffer, RNA was extracted with DNase-treated RNeasy Micro or Mini kits, with the choice depending on cell number. To prevent cross-contamination, every cell subset was processed on its own, while patient and healthy donor samples were processed together. The immunoSEQ multiplex PCR was used to amplify TCRB sequences from cDNA, generating 87-bp fragments that spanned the CDR3 region. Sequencing of the amplicons was done on the Illumina HiSeq platform. The published analysis was carried out like this. PCR bias was computationally corrected using synthetic template baselines, reads within Hamming distance 2 were collapsed, and singletons that could not be merged were discarded. Reads were aligned to IMGT to assign V, D and J genes, CDR3 length, and insertions or deletions at six rearrangement sites. Clonotype counts were normalized to sorted cell number within each subset before computing true diversity and Gini coefficients with the tcR R package. The overlap coefficient, calculated on TCRB nucleotide sequences, was used to measure repertoire sharing. Out-of-frame TCRB sequences from naive cells were analyzed to stand in for the pre-selection repertoire. The table comes from immuneACCESS by way of TCRdb, which keeps in-frame sequences with V and J called. Part of the clones is missing from these tables; in studies checked, under half for an unresolved V gene and the rest for unknown reasons. V, J and clone size derive from that table, while D and trimming were established from the DNA sequence. The sample table contains around 430,000 clones; only one count was recorded for 30% of them. The ten largest clones take up 0.05% to 0.065% of the sample.

Each donor gave one peripheral blood draw, roughly 0.11 L on average, collected into heparinised tubes. Using a panel that included CD45RO, CCR7, CD25, CD127, CD95 and CD27, naive, central memory, regulatory and stem cell-like memory CD4+ T cells were sorted on a BD FACSAria II. All sorted populations exceeded 95% purity. PBMCs were isolated immediately by Lymphoprep density gradient centrifugation and stained directly without culture. So that batch effects would be minimized, each experiment stained and sorted samples in pairs, pairing one healthy donor with one patient. Rearrangement joined TRBV30 to TRBJ2-5; perhaps TRBD2 is the D gene, with 6 bases matching. Sequencing used naive CD4+ T cells from blood. The cell subset or site label for this specimen denotes: true naive CD4+ T cells. The origin of this receptor is a man younger than 35 in good health. The CDR3 corresponds to CACEGTFGETQYF. Read as DNA, the sequence is TGTGCCTGCGAAGGGACTTTCGGGGAGACCCAGTACTTC.